Following are 9 T cell receptor beta chains from one sample sequenced in a study of technical replicates of blood from a handful of donors. The method was immunoSEQ multiplex PCR; TCRdb's version includes in-frame clones alone and lacks a portion of them. The table has 68,000 or so clones, under 98% seen once. Sequenced sample: T cells isolated from PBMCs. The receptors were sampled from a human donor in good health.

This chain joins TRBV4-2 and TRBJ2-2; D uncertain. The CDR3 is made up of 14 amino acids. Germline V gene sequence: CDR1 LGHNA, CDR2 YNFKEQ. V dropped 0 bases and J dropped 4 bases, with 6 bases sitting between them. For the CDR3, the DNA is TGTGCCAGCAGCCAAGACGTGCGCACCGGGGAGCTGTTTTTT. Translation: CASSQDVRTGELFF.

The rearrangement links TRBV6-5 to TRBJ1-2, with D perhaps TRBD1 (5 bases). Germline V gives CDR1 MNHEY, CDR2 SVGAGI. Trimming stripped 2 bases from V and 4 bases from J, with 8 bases between. The CDR3 is made up of 13 amino acids. In nucleotides, the CDR3 is TGTGCCAGCAGTTACGGGGGGGGCTATGGCTACACCTTC. Protein product: CASSYGGGYGYTF.

The chain carries TRBV5-1 and TRBJ1-2, with 7 bases lining up with TRBD1. The CDR3 sequence is 15 residues long. Trimming took 5 bases from V and 0 from J; bases not matched to a gene: 7. The V gene's germline CDR1 is SGHRS and CDR2 YFSETQ. CDR3 residues: CASSHGTVSNYGYTF. In nucleotides, the CDR3 is TGCGCCAGCAGTCACGGGACAGTTTCTAACTATGGCTACACCTTC.

V gene TRBV7-8 combines with J gene TRBJ2-2, with TRBD1 matching over 8 bases. This CDR3 spans 14 amino acids. Germline-derived CDR1 and CDR2 are SGHVS and FQNEAQ. The V gene end was trimmed by 1 base and the J gene end by 5 bases; junction bases not matched to a gene: 0. The CDR3 nucleotides are TGTGCCAGCAGCTTAGACAGGGGGACCGGGGAGCTGTTTTTT. Protein product: CASSLDRGTGELFF.

The table lists this clone with a count of one. The chain is built from TRBV5-1 and TRBJ1-1, with D perhaps matching TRBD1 (5 bases). V shed 1 base and J shed 8 bases, with 6 bases lying between them. This CDR3 region has 11 residues. Germline V gives CDR1 SGHRS, CDR2 YFSETQ. The CDR3 region is CASSLTGEAFF. The CDR3 DNA sequence: TGCGCCAGCAGCTTGACAGGAGAAGCTTTCTTT.

This chain connects TRBV7-9 to TRBJ2-7; the D gene is possibly TRBD2 (6 bases). CDR1 is SEHNR and CDR2 is FQNEAQ in the germline V gene (reference sequence). The CDR3 is 13 amino acids. V was pared by 3 bases and J by 6 bases, with 12 bases between. DNA for the CDR3: TGTGCCAGCAGCTTCGGGAGTACCCTCGAGCAGTACTTC. The encoded protein is CASSFGSTLEQYF.

The chain links TRBV6-1 to TRBJ1-4; no reliable D call. The CDR3 is 16 residues long. Germline CDR1 is MNHNS and CDR2 is SASEGT. Trimming shortened V by 2 bases and J by 8 bases, and 18 bases separated the two germline ends. CDR3 amino acids: CASSETHPPGREKLFF. The DNA for the CDR3 is TGTGCCAGCAGTGAAACACATCCCCCGGGGAGGGAAAAACTGTTTTTT.

The gene calls are TRBV5-1 and TRBJ2-2; D is perhaps TRBD2 (6 bases). The V end was cut by 6 bases, the J end by 0 bases, with 12 bases between. Germline-derived CDR1 and CDR2 are SGHRS and YFSETQ. This CDR3 is 15 amino acids long. The CDR3 sequence: CASKGGTANTGELFF. The CDR3, as DNA: TGCGCCAGCAAGGGCGGGACCGCGAACACCGGGGAGCTGTTTTTT.

The chain employs TRBV9 and TRBJ2-3; TRBD2 agrees at 11 bases. Germline CDR1 and CDR2: SGDLS and YYNGEE. After removal of 7 bases from V and 3 bases from J, the junction contained 4 bases not matched to a gene. There are 14 residues in the CDR3. The CDR3 DNA sequence: TGTGCCAGCTCAACTAGCGGGAGAACAGATACGCAGTATTTT. Its translation: CASSTSGRTDTQYF.